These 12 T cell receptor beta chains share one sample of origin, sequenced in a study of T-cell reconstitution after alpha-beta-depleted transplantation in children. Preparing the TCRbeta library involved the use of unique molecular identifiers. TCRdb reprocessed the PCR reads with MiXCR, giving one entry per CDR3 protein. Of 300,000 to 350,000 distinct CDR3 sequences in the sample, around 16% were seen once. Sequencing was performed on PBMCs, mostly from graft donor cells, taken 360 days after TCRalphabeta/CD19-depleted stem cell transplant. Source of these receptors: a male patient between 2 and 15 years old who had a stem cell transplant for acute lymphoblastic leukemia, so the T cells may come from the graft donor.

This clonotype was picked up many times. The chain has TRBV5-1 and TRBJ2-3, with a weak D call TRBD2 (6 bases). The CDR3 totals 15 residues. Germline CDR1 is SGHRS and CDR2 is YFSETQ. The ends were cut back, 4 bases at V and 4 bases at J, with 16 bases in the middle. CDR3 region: CASSPLGGVADTQYF. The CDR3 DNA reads TGCGCCAGCAGCCCCCTGGGGGGAGTGGCAGATACGCAGTATTTT.

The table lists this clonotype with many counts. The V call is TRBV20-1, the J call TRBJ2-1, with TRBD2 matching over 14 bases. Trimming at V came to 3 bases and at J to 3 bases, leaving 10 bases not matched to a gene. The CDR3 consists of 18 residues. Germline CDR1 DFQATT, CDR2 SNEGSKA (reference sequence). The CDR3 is CSASRGLAGGFLYNEQFF. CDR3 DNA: TGCAGTGCTAGTAGAGGACTAGCGGGAGGTTTCCTCTACAATGAGCAGTTCTTC.

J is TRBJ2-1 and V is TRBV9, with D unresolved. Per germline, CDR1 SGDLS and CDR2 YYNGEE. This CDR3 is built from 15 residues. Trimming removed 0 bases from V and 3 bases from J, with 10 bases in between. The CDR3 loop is CASSVAGLGYNEQFF. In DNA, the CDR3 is TGTGCCAGCAGCGTAGCGGGCCTTGGCTACAATGAGCAGTTCTTC.

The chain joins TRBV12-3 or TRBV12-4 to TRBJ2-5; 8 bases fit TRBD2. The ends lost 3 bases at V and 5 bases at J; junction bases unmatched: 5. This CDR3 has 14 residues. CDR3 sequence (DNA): TGTGCCAGCAGTTTGTCGGGACTAGAGGAGACCCAGTACTTC. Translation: CASSLSGLEETQYF.

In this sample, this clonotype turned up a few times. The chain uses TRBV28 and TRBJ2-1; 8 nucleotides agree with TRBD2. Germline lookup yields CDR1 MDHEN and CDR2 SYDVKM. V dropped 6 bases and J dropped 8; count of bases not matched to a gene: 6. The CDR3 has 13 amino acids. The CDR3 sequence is CASSLGGDDEQFF. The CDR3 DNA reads TGTGCCAGCAGCCTCGGGGGGGACGATGAGCAGTTCTTC. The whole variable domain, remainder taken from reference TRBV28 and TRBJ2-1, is DVKVTQSSRYLVKRTGEKVFLECVQDMDHENMFWYRQDPGLGLRLIYFSYDVKMKEKGDIPEGYSVSREKKERFSLILESASTNQTSMYLCASSLGGDDEQFFGPGTRLTVL.

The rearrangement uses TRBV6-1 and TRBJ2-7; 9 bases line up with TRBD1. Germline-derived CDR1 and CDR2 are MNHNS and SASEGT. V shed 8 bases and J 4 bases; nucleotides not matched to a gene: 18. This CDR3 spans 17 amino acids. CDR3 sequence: CASGRGQGPGFSYEQYF. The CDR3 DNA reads TGTGCCAGCGGGAGGGGACAGGGTCCTGGTTTTTCATACGAGCAGTACTTC.

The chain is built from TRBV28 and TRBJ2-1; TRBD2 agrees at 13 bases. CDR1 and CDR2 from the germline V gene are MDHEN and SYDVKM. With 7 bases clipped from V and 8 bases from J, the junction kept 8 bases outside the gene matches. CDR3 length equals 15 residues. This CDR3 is CASIPTSGRAHEQFF. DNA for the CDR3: TGTGCCAGCATCCCTACTAGCGGGAGGGCCCATGAGCAGTTCTTC.

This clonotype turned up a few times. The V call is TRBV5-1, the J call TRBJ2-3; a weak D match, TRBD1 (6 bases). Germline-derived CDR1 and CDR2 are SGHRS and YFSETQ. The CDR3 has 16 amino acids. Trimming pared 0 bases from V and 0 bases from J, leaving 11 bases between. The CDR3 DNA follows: TGCGCCAGCAGCTTGGGGGGGACAACTAGCACAGATACGCAGTATTTT. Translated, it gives CASSLGGTTSTDTQYF.

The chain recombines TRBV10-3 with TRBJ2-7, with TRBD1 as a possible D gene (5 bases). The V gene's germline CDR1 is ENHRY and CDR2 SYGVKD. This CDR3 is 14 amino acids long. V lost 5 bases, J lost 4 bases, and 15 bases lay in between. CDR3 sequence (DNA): TGTGCCATCAGTCAGACAGAAACCCCTTACGAGCAGTACTTC. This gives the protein CAISQTETPYEQYF.

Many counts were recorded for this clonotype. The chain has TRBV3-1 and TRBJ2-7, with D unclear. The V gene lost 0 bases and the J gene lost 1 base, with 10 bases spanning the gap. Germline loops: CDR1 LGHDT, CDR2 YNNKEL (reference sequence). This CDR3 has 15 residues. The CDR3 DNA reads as TGTGCCAGCAGCCAAGACGTCGTCAGGTCCTACGAGCAGTACTTC. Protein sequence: CASSQDVVRSYEQYF.

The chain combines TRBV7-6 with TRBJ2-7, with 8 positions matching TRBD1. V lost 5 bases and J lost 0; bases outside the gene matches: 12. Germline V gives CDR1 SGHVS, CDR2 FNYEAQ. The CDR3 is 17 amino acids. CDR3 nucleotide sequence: TGTGCCAGCAGCCCAAACTTCCCGGGACAGGACTCCTACGAGCAGTACTTC. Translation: CASSPNFPGQDSYEQYF.

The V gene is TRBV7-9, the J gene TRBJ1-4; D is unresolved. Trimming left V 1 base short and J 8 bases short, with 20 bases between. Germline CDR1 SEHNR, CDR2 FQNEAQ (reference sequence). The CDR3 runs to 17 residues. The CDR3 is CASSLVVGVSVGEKLFF. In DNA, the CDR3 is TGTGCCAGCAGCTTAGTCGTCGGTGTCTCAGTCGGCGAAAAACTGTTTTTT.